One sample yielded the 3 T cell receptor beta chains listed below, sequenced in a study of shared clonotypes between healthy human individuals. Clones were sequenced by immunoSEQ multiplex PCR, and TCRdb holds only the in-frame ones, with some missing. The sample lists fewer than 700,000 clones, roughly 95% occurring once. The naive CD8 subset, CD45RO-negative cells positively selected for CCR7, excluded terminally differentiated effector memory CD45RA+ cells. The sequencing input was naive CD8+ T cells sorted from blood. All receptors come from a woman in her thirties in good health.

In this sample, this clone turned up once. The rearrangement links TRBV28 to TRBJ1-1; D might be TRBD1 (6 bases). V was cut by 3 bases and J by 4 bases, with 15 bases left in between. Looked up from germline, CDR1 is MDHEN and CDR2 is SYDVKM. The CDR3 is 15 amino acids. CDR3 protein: CASSFRGSRGTEAFF. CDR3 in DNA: TGTGCCAGCAGTTTCAGGGGCAGCCGAGGCACTGAAGCTTTCTTT.

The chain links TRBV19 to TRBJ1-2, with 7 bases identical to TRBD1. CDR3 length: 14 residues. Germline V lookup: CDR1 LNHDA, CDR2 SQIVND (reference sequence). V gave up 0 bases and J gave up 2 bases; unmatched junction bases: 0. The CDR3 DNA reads TGTGCCAGTAGTATAGAGACAGGGAACTATGGCTACACCTTC. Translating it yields CASSIETGNYGYTF.

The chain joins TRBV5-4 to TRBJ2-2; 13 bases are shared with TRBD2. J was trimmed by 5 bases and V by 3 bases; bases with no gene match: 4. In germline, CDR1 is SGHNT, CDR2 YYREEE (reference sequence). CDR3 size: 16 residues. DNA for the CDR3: TGTGCCAGCAGCTCGGGACTAGCGGGAAATACCGGGGAGCTGTTTTTT. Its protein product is CASSSGLAGNTGELFF.